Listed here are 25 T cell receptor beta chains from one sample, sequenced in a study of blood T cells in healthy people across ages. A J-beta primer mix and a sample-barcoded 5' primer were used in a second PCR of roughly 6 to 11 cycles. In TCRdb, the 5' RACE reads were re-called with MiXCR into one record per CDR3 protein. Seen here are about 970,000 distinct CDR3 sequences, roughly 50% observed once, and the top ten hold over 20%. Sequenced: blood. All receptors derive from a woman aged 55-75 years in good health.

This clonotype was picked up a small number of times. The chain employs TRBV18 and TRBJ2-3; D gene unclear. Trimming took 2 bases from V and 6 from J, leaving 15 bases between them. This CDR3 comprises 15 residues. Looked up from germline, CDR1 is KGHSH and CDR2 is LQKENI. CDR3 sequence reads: CASSPTGSQGDTQYF. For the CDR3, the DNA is TGTGCCAGCTCACCAACCGGGTCCCAAGGGGATACGCAGTATTTT.

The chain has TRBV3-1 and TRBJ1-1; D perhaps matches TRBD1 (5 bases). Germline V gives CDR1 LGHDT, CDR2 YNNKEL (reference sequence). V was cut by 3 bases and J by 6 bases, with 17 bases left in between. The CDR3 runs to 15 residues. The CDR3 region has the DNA TGTGCCAGCAGCCAGGGCCGCAGGGTCCAAGCTGAAGCTTTCTTT. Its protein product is CASSQGRRVQAEAFF. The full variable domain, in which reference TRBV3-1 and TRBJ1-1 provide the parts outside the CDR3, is DTAVSQTPKYLVTQMGNDKSIKCEQNLGHDTMYWYKQDSKKFLKIMFSYNNKELIINETVPNRFSPKSPDKAHLNLHINSLELGDSAVYFCASSQGRRVQAEAFFGQGTRLTVV.

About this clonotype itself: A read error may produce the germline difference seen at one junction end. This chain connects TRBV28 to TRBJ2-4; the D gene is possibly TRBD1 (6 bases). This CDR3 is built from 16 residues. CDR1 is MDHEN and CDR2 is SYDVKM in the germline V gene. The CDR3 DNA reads TGTGCCGGCAGTAACAACAGGGTGTTGTCCAAAAACATTCAGTACTTC. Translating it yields CAGSNNRVLSKNIQYF.

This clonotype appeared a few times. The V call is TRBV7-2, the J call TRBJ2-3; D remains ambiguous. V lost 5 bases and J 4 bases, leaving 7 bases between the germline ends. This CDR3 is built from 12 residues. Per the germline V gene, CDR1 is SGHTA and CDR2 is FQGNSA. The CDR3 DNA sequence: TGTGCCAGCAGCGACCGATCAGATACGCAGTATTTT. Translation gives CASSDRSDTQYF.

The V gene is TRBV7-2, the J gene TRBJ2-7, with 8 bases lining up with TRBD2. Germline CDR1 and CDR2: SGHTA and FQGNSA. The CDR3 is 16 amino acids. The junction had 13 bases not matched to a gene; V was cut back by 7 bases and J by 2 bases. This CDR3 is CASTHPWAGGTYEQYF. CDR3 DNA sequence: TGTGCCAGCACCCACCCTTGGGCGGGGGGCACCTACGAGCAGTACTTC.

The CDR3 DNA reads as TGTGCCAGCAGTTACTCCGATTCGGTTCAGTACTTC. It yields the protein CASSYSDSVQYF. J is TRBJ2-4 and V is TRBV6-6, with D unclear. Germline V lookup: CDR1 MNHNY, CDR2 SVGAGI (reference sequence). Trimming stripped 0 bases from V and 11 bases from J, with 8 bases between. The CDR3 is 12 amino acids.

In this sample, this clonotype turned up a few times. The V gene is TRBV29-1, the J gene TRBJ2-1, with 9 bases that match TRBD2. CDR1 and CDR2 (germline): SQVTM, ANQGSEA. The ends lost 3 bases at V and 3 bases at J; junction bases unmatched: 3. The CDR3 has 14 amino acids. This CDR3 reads CSVERSGSYNEQFF. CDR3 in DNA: TGCAGCGTTGAGCGTAGCGGGAGCTACAATGAGCAGTTCTTC.

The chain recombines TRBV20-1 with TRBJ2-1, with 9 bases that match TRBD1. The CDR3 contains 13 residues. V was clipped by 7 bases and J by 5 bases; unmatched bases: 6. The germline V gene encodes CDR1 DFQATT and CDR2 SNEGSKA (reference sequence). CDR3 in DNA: TGCAGTGTACCACAGGGGGCCCACAATGAGCAGTTCTTC. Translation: CSVPQGAHNEQFF.

This CDR3 reads CASSPQGASSGNTIYF. In nucleotides, the CDR3 is TGCGCCAGCAGCCCTCAGGGGGCCTCCTCTGGAAACACCATATATTTT. V and J are TRBV5-1 and TRBJ1-3; 8 positions agree with TRBD1. The CDR3 has 16 residues. V was pared by 4 bases and J by 0 bases, with 6 bases of the junction left unmatched. In germline, CDR1 is SGHRS, CDR2 YFSETQ.

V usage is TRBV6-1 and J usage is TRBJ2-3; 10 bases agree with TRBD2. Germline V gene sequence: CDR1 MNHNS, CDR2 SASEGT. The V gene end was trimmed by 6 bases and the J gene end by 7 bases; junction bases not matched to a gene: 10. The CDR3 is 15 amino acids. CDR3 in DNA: TGTGCCAGCAGCCAAATAGCGGGGGGATTAAATACGCAGTATTTT. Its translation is CASSQIAGGLNTQYF.

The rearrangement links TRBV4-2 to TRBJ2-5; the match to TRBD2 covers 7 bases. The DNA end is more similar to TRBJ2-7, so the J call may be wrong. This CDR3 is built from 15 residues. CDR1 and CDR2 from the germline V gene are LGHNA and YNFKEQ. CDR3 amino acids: CASSQSGGSSHEQYF. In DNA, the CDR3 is TGTGCCAGCAGCCAATCGGGCGGGAGTTCCCACGAGCAGTACTTC.

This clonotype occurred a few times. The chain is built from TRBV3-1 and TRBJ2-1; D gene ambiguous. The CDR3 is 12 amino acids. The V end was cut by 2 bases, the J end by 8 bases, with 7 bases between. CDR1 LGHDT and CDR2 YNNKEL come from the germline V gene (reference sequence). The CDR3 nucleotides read TGTGCCAGCAGCCAATTGGGCGATGAGCAGTTCTTC. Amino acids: CASSQLGDEQFF.

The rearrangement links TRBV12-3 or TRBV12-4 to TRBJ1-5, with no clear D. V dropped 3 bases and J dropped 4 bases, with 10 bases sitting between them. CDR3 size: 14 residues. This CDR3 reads CASSFAVGNQPQHF. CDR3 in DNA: TGTGCCAGCAGTTTTGCAGTGGGTAATCAGCCCCAGCATTTT.

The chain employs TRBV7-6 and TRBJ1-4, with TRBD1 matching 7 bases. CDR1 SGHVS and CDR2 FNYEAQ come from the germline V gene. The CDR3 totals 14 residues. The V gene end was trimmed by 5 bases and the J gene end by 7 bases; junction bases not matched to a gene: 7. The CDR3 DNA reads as TGTGCCAGCAGCCGAGGGGGCGGGGGTGAAAAACTGTTTTTT. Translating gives CASSRGGGGEKLFF.

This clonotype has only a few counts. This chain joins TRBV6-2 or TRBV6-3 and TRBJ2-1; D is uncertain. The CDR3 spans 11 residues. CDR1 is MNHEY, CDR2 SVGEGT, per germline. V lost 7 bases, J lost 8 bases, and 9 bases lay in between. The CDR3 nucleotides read TGTGCCAGCACCATTTTCGATGAGCAGTTCTTC. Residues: CASTIFDEQFF.

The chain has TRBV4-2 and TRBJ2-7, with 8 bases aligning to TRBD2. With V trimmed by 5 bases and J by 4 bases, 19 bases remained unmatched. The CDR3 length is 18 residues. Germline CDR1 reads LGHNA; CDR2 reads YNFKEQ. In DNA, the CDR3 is TGTGCCAGCAGCAGAAACAACCTGGGACTAGTCGAACTGTACGAGCAGTACTTC. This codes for CASSRNNLGLVELYEQYF.

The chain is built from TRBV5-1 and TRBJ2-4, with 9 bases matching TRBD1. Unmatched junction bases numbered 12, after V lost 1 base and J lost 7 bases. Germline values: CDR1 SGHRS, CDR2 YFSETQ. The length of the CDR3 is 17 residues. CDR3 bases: TGCGCCAGCAGCTTGTCACCCCGGACAGGGGTAGGGAACATTCAGTACTTC. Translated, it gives CASSLSPRTGVGNIQYF.

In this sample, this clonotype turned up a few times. This chain's CDR3 is CASSFGTLDYEQYF. The CDR3 coding sequence is TGTGCCAGCAGCTTCGGGACACTCGACTACGAGCAGTACTTC. The chain couples TRBV11-2 to TRBJ2-5, with D possibly being TRBD1 (6 bases). The J call may be in error: the DNA end matches TRBJ2-7 better. This CDR3 region has 14 residues. Germline values: CDR1 SGHAT, CDR2 FQNNGV.

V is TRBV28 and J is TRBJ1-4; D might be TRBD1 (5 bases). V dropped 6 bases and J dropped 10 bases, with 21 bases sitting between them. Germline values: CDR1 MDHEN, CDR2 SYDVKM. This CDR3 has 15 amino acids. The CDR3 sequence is CASSRRGGEVGKLFF. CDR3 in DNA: TGTGCCAGCAGCCGACGAGGAGGGGAGGTGGGAAAACTGTTTTTT.

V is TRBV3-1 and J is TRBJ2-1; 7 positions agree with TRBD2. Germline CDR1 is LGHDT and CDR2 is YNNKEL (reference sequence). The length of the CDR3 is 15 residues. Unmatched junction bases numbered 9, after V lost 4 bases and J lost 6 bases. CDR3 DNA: TGTGCCAGCAGCCCCGGGACTACCTCCCCCAATGAGCAGTTCTTC. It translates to CASSPGTTSPNEQFF.

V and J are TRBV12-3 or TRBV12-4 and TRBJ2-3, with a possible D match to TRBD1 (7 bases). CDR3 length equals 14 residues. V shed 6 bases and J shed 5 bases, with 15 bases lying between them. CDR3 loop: CASRSRGRKDTQYF. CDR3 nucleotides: TGTGCCAGCAGAAGCAGGGGGAGGAAAGATACGCAGTATTTT.

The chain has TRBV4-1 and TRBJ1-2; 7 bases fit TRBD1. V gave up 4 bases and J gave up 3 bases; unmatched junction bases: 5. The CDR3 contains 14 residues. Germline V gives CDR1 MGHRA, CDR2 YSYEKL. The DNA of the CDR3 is TGCGCCAGCAGCCGGACAGGCGCGGACTATGGCTACACCTTC. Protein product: CASSRTGADYGYTF.

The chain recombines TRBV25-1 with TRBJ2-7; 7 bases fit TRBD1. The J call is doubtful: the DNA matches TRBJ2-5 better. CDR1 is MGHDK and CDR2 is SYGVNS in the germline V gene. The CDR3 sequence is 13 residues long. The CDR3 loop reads CATDDRVTETQYF. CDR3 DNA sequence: TGTGCCACCGACGACAGGGTAACGGAGACCCAGTACTTC.

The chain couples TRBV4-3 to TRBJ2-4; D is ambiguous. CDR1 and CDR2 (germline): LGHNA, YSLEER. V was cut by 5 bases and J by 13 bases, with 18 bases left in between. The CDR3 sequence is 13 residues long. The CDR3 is CASSSGPYKEQYF. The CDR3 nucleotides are TGCGCCAGCAGCAGTGGTCCCTACAAGGAGCAGTACTTC.

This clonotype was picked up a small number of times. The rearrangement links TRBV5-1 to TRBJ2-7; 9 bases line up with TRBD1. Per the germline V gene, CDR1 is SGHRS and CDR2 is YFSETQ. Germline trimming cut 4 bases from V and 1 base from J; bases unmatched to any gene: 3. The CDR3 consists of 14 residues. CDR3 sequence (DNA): TGCGCCAGCAGCATGGGGACAGGGTCCTACGAGCAGTACTTC. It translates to CASSMGTGSYEQYF.